One sample yielded the 7 T cell receptor beta chains listed below, sequenced in a study of post-analysis software for immune sequencing data. Whole-study findings and limits: With TRBV5-6, TRBV5-1 and TRBV20-1 included, about 5 TRBV segments were more frequent in patients than in controls.

Researchers reported that TCR beta cDNA libraries carried unique molecular identifiers. A single record per CDR3 protein comes from TCRdb applying MiXCR to the PCR reads. The sample includes 450,000 to 700,000 distinct CDR3 sequences, roughly 46% of them seen just once. The antigens these receptors bind are not known. The sequenced material came from blood. The receptor set was obtained from a girl aged 10 to 17 with multiple sclerosis.

The chain carries TRBV20-1 and TRBJ1-5, with 9 nucleotides matching TRBD1. Germline-derived CDR1 and CDR2 are DFQATT and SNEGSKA (reference sequence). V shed 0 bases and J 5 bases; nucleotides not matched to a gene: 8. The CDR3 is made up of 16 amino acids. CDR3 nucleotide sequence: TGCAGTGCTAGAGATATTTCGGGACAGGGTCATCAGCCCCAGCATTTT. Residues: CSARDISGQGHQPQHF.

This clonotype was found a few times. J is TRBJ2-7 and V is TRBV20-1; D might be TRBD1 (5 bases). Trimming took 1 base from V and 4 from J, leaving 11 bases between them. The length of the CDR3 is 13 residues. The V gene's germline CDR1 is DFQATT and CDR2 SNEGSKA (reference sequence). Written as DNA, the CDR3 is TGCAGTGCTAGAGCAGGGCGAGAATACGAGCAGTACTTC. Translation gives CSARAGREYEQYF.

The sample holds a few counts of this clonotype. CDR3 residues: CASSRLGQGFHEQYF. The CDR3 bases are TGTGCCAGCAGCCGCCTAGGACAGGGGTTCCACGAGCAGTACTTC. The chain carries TRBV3-1 and TRBJ2-7; 9 bases agree with TRBD1. V was pared by 4 bases and J by 5 bases, with 9 bases of the junction left unmatched. The length of the CDR3 is 15 residues. Germline V gene sequence: CDR1 LGHDT, CDR2 YNNKEL (reference sequence).

The rearrangement uses TRBV5-4 and TRBJ1-2; D might be TRBD1 (6 bases). The CDR3 is 16 amino acids. V dropped 4 bases and J dropped 3 bases, with 19 bases sitting between them. Germline CDR1 is SGHNT and CDR2 is YYREEE (reference sequence). CDR3 coding DNA: TGTGCCAGCAGCCCTTCTACAGGGTTAAGGGACTATGGCTACACCTTC. Its translation is CASSPSTGLRDYGYTF.

There are a few counts of this clonotype. J is TRBJ2-5 and V is TRBV29-1; the match to TRBD1 covers 8 bases. The germline gives CDR1 SQVTM, CDR2 ANQGSEA. Trimming took 4 bases from V and 4 from J; bases not matched to a gene: 5. The CDR3 has 13 amino acids. The CDR3 DNA is TGCAGCGTTGCCAGGGGGCGAGGAGAGACCCAGTACTTC. Protein: CSVARGRGETQYF.

The rearrangement links TRBV6-5 to TRBJ1-5; 9 bases map to TRBD1. This CDR3 is built from 16 residues. J lost 5 bases, V lost 5 bases, and 10 bases had no gene match. Germline CDR1 reads MNHEY; CDR2 reads SVGAGI. CDR3 loop: CASSLTPTGGDQPQHF. CDR3 nucleotides: TGTGCCAGCAGTCTCACGCCGACAGGGGGGGATCAGCCCCAGCATTTT.

The chain employs TRBV5-6 and TRBJ1-6; a possible D gene is TRBD1 (6 bases). CDR3 length equals 15 residues. Germline-derived CDR1 and CDR2 are SGHDT and YYEEEE. V was clipped by 4 bases and J by 7 bases, with 15 bases between them. As DNA, the CDR3 is TGTGCCAGCAGCCCACAGGGTTCGGGCAATTCACCCCTCCACTTT. It translates to CASSPQGSGNSPLHF.